Listed below are T cell receptor beta chains from one sample, sequenced in a study of T cell repertoires in cytomegalovirus infection. From the reads, TCRdb called clonotypes with MiXCR, one entry per CDR3 protein. The sample consists of under 200,000 distinct CDR3 sequences, 8.5% to 10% of them appearing once. Sequencing was done on a sample of PBMCs. The receptors stem from a human donor in good health (CMV status not recorded). Some clones in this sample may be carry-over from other donors' samples. CDR3s include the opening cysteine and the closing phenylalanine or tryptophan. Fields, in order: CDR3 DNA, CDR3 protein, clone size, V gene, D gene, J gene. The D gene is left open where the match is weak. Some rows mark clone size as missing; the rest say once, few, many or name a class of expanded clone.

CDR3nt: TGTGCCTGGAGTGTACAGCAGGGGGATAGCTACACCTTC; CDR3aa: CAWSVQQGDSYTF; abundance: NA; v_gene: TRBV30; d_gene: TRBD1; j_gene: TRBJ1-2
CDR3nt: TGCGCCAGCAGCCAAGGACAGGCAAGCTCCTACGAGCAGTACTTC; CDR3aa: CASSQGQASSYEQYF; abundance: few; v_gene: TRBV4-1; d_gene: NA; j_gene: TRBJ2-7
CDR3nt: TGTGCCAGTAGTATATCCACGGAGTTCTATGGCTACACCTTC; CDR3aa: CASSISTEFYGYTF; abundance: NA; v_gene: TRBV19; d_gene: NA; j_gene: TRBJ1-2
CDR3nt: TGCAGTGCTCAGCCTACAGGTTATAGCAATCAGCCCCAGCATTTT; CDR3aa: CSAQPTGYSNQPQHF; abundance: NA; v_gene: TRBV20-1; d_gene: NA; j_gene: TRBJ1-5
CDR3nt: TGTGCCAGCAGCCCAACTAGCGGGAGGGCCTACAATGAGCAGTTCTTC; CDR3aa: CASSPTSGRAYNEQFF; abundance: many; v_gene: TRBV7-3; d_gene: TRBD2; j_gene: TRBJ2-1
CDR3nt: TGTGCCAGCAGGGGACTAGCGGGAGGGCCGGGTGAGCAGTTCTTC; CDR3aa: CASRGLAGGPGEQFF; abundance: many; v_gene: TRBV12-3/TRBV12-4; d_gene: TRBD2; j_gene: TRBJ2-1
CDR3nt: TGTGCCAGTAGTGCCGGGACGAACACCGGGGAGCTGTTTTTT; CDR3aa: CASSAGTNTGELFF; abundance: few; v_gene: TRBV19; d_gene: NA; j_gene: TRBJ2-2
CDR3nt: TGCAGTGCTAGACCGAGGGACAGGGGTCTAAACTATGGCTACACCTTC; CDR3aa: CSARPRDRGLNYGYTF; abundance: few; v_gene: TRBV20-1; d_gene: TRBD1; j_gene: TRBJ1-2
CDR3nt: TGTGCCAGCAGCTCCATCCCCGGGGAGACCCAGTACTTC; CDR3aa: CASSSIPGETQYF; abundance: many; v_gene: TRBV11-2; d_gene: NA; j_gene: TRBJ2-5
CDR3nt: TGTGCCAGCAGCCCACTAGCGGGAGGGAGGGATGAGCAGTTCTTC; CDR3aa: CASSPLAGGRDEQFF; abundance: many; v_gene: TRBV7-2; d_gene: TRBD2; j_gene: TRBJ2-1
CDR3nt: TGCGCCAGCAGCCTCGGGACAGGGCTCCAAAATGAAAAACTGTTTTTT; CDR3aa: CASSLGTGLQNEKLFF; abundance: NA; v_gene: TRBV5-1; d_gene: TRBD1; j_gene: TRBJ1-4
CDR3nt: TGCGCCAGCAGCACCAGGGGTGGTGAAGTGAACACTGAAGCTTTCTTT; CDR3aa: CASSTRGGEVNTEAFF; abundance: NA; v_gene: TRBV4-1; d_gene: NA; j_gene: TRBJ1-1
CDR3nt: TGTGCCAGCAGTTGGACAGTCGTGGAGCAGTTCTTC; CDR3aa: CASSWTVVEQFF; abundance: few; v_gene: TRBV6-8; d_gene: NA; j_gene: TRBJ2-1
CDR3nt: TGTGCCAGCAGCTTATCTAGCGGGGAAGAGACCCAGTACTTC; CDR3aa: CASSLSSGEETQYF; abundance: many; v_gene: TRBV7-2; d_gene: TRBD2; j_gene: TRBJ2-5
CDR3nt: TGCGCCAGCAGCCAATCTAATCCGGGACAGGGGAGCCCTGAAGCTTTCTTT; CDR3aa: CASSQSNPGQGSPEAFF; abundance: many; v_gene: TRBV4-3; d_gene: TRBD1; j_gene: TRBJ1-1